This T cell receptor beta chain comes out of a study of early T cells in non-severe SARS-CoV-2 infection. At the level of the study: Chains from this unsorted whole-blood bulk RNA could not be paired.

Individual cDNA molecules received unique molecular identifiers. TCRdb reanalysed the 5' RACE reads using MiXCR and keeps one entry per CDR3 protein. Altogether over 55,000 distinct CDR3 sequences are present, over 9.5% being singletons, with the ten largest covering around 2.8%. Trimming shortened V by 4 bases and J by 0 bases, and 12 bases separated the two germline ends. Germline V gene data show CDR1 as MNHEY and CDR2 as SMNVEV (reference sequence). The CDR3 runs to 15 residues. Findings of the study overall: Anti-spike CD8 responses were favored by VDJdb matching, which missed private and CD4 specificities.

Comment on this clonotype: Its matching antigen is unknown.

This TCR was recovered from an adult who was a healthcare worker with PCR-confirmed SARS-CoV-2 infection or an uninfected control (not recorded which). The V and J genes are TRBV27 and TRBJ2-5, with D possibly TRBD1 on 6 matching bases. Sample: whole blood. CDR3 DNA sequence: TGTGCCAGCAGTTCCTACAGGGCTCACCAAGAGACCCAGTACTTC. Protein: CASSSYRAHQETQYF.